These T cell receptor beta chains were read from a single sample in a study of cytomegalovirus exposure and HLA in healthy donors. Sequencing used immunoSEQ multiplex PCR; TCRdb keeps in-frame clones, though not all of them. The data hold 110,000 or so clones, with around 70% observed a single time. The sample was PBMCs. The receptors shown here come from a woman in her seventies in good health and CMV-seropositive. CDR3s include the opening cysteine and the closing phenylalanine or tryptophan. The D gene is left open where the match is weak. The size of a clone is reported for some rows only, either as once, few or many, or as a class for expanded clones.

NA	TRBD2	TRBJ2-6	TRBV4-1	TGCGCCAGCAGCCAAGATCTACTAGCGGGGGCGGCTGGGGCCAACGTCCTGACTTTC	CASSQDLLAGAAGANVLTF
NA	NA	TRBJ2-1	TRBV25-1	TGTGCCAGCAGTAGGGGGTTGAATGAGCAGTTCTTC	CASSRGLNEQFF
few	TRBD2	TRBJ2-1	TRBV29-1	TGCAGCGTTGCCACAGCGGGGGGGAGCTCCTACAATGAGCAGTTCTTC	CSVATAGGSSYNEQFF
NA	NA	TRBJ1-3	TRBV15	TGTGCCACCAGCAGGGGGAGGGGCTCACAGGGAGACCATACCATATATTTT	CATSRGRGSQGDHTIYF
NA	NA	TRBJ1-2	TRBV2	TGTGCCAGCAAATTGCAAGACAGCTACTATTCTAACTATGGCTACACCTTC	CASKLQDSYYSNYGYTF
NA	NA	TRBJ2-1	TRBV19	TGTGCCAGTAGGCAGGCAGTGCTCTACAATGAGCAGTTCTTC	CASRQAVLYNEQFF
NA	TRBD1	TRBJ2-7	TRBV10-3	TGTGCCACTCAGGGGGCCTACGAGCAGTACTTC	CATQGAYEQYF
NA	NA	TRBJ1-2	TRBV19	TGTGCCAGTAGTATCAGCAGGGGCGACAACTATGGCTACACCTTC	CASSISRGDNYGYTF
NA	TRBD1	TRBJ1-1	TRBV7-2	TGTGCCAGCAGCTTGGGACAGGGGCAGGGTGAAGCTTTCTTT	CASSLGQGQGEAFF
once	TRBD1	TRBJ1-4	TRBV29-1	TGCAGCGGCGTAATCGGACAGGGTAAAAAACTGTTTTTT	CSGVIGQGKKLFF
NA	NA	TRBJ2-5	TRBV30	TGTGCCTGGAGTCCGGGTCTGGAGACCCAGTACTTC	CAWSPGLETQYF
NA	NA	TRBJ1-4	TRBV7-6	TGTGCCAGCAGCCCCCCGTTCGGGGGGCTGGGAAAACTGTTTTTT	CASSPPFGGLGKLFF
NA	TRBD2	TRBJ2-1	TRBV9	TGTGCCAGCAGCGTAGGTACTAGCGGGGGCAATGAGCAGTTCTTC	CASSVGTSGGNEQFF
NA	NA	TRBJ2-7	TRBV6-5	TGTGCCAGCAGGACGGAGGAGCAGTACTTC	CASRTEEQYF
NA	NA	TRBJ1-5	TRBV7-8	TGTGCCAGCAGCCCTAGAGGCCAGAATCAGCCCCAGCATTTT	CASSPRGQNQPQHF
NA	NA	TRBJ2-7	TRBV30	TGTGCCTGGAGTGGAACAGCAGAGCAGTACTTC	CAWSGTAEQYF
NA	TRBD1	TRBJ1-2	TRBV5-6	TGTGCCAGCAGCTTGGGGGTCGGACAGGGGGCGTTTGGCTACACCTTC	CASSLGVGQGAFGYTF
few	NA	TRBJ2-7	TRBV9	TGTGCCAGCAGCGTAACAGGACAGTCCGCCTACGAGCAGTACTTC	CASSVTGQSAYEQYF
once	NA	TRBJ1-5	TRBV19	TGTGCCAGTACTGGCCTCGCTAGCAATCAGCCCCAGCATTTT	CASTGLASNQPQHF
few	NA	TRBJ2-6	TRBV7-2	TGTGCCAGCAGCTTGGACAGCCTCAGCTCTGGGGCCAACGTCCTGACTTTC	CASSLDSLSSGANVLTF
NA	NA	TRBJ2-5	TRBV7-9	TGTGCCAGCAGCTCCTCCGGGGGAGAGACCCAGTACTTC	CASSSSGGETQYF
few	TRBD1	TRBJ1-2	TRBV2	TGTGCCAGCAGGCCCGACGGGACAGGAACTAATGGCTACACCTTC	CASRPDGTGTNGYTF
NA	NA	TRBJ2-3	TRBV10-3	TGTGCCATCAGTGAGTATCGGGCCGGGCAAGCGGCAGATACGCAGTATTTT	CAISEYRAGQAADTQYF
NA	NA	TRBJ1-1	TRBV6-5	TGTGCCAGCAGTTACCGGGGGTTAAGCCTGAACACTGAAGCTTTCTTT	CASSYRGLSLNTEAFF
NA	TRBD1	TRBJ1-4	TRBV28	TGTGCCAGCAGTGGACAGGTCAATGAAAAACTGTTTTTT	CASSGQVNEKLFF
NA	TRBD1	TRBJ2-1	TRBV7-2	TGTGCCAGCAGCCCGTGGGACAGGCGTATTGAGCAGTTCTTC	CASSPWDRRIEQFF